Shown below are 29 T cell receptor beta chains from a single sample sequenced in a study of cytomegalovirus exposure and HLA in healthy donors. Primers included in the PCR were 60 Vbeta and 13 Jbeta primers. The assay was immunoSEQ multiplex PCR, and TCRdb's table has in-frame clones only and misses some. In all, the sample yields under 85,000 clones. The specimen sequenced was PBMCs. All receptors derive from a boy younger than 18 in good health and CMV-seronegative.

The chain is built from TRBV7-2 and TRBJ2-2; 8 bases map to TRBD1. The CDR3 is 18 amino acids. The germline gives CDR1 SGHTA, CDR2 FQGNSA. Unmatched junction bases numbered 15, after V lost 4 bases and J lost 5 bases. The CDR3 reads CASSSPRGRVAGTGELFF. The CDR3 DNA reads as TGTGCCAGCAGCTCACCCAGGGGGCGCGTGGCCGGAACCGGGGAGCTGTTTTTT.

The CDR3 region has the DNA TGTGCCAGCAGCTTTCCGGGACTAGCGGCCTACGAGCAGTACTTC. Its translation is CASSFPGLAAYEQYF. This chain joins TRBV5-4 and TRBJ2-7, with 11 bases that match TRBD2. The J segment lost 2 bases and the V segment lost 2 bases, leaving 3 bases of the junction unmatched. The CDR3 sequence is 15 residues long. Germline-derived CDR1 and CDR2 are SGHNT and YYREEE (reference sequence). The whole variable domain, filled in from reference TRBV5-4 and TRBJ2-7, reads ETGVTQSPTHLIKTRGQQVTLRCSSQSGHNTVSWYQQALGQGPQFIFQYYREEENGRGNFPPRFSGLQFPNYSSELNVNALELDDSALYLCASSFPGLAAYEQYFGPGTRLTVT.

The rearrangement links TRBV29-1 to TRBJ1-1, with TRBD1 matching over 10 bases. From germline, CDR1 is SQVTM and CDR2 ANQGSEA. With V trimmed by 6 bases and J by 8 bases, 6 bases remained unmatched. The CDR3 covers 12 residues. CDR3 bases: TGCAGCGTCGGGGGGGACAGGGGCGAAGCTTTCTTT. This gives the protein CSVGGDRGEAFF.

The rearrangement links TRBV19 to TRBJ2-5, with 8 bases fitting TRBD1. The CDR3 runs to 13 residues. V was pared by 5 bases and J by 5 bases, with 4 bases of the junction left unmatched. The V gene's germline CDR1 is LNHDA and CDR2 SQIVND (reference sequence). Here the CDR3 DNA reads TGTGCCAGTAGTGCTGGACAGGGTGAGACCCAGTACTTC. This translates into CASSAGQGETQYF.

The CDR3 DNA is TGTGCCAGCAGCATCGGCTCCGGGACAGGGGGCGAAACTTTCTACGAGCAGTACTTC. As protein: CASSIGSGTGGETFYEQYF. The chain has TRBV9 and TRBJ2-7, with TRBD1 identical over 12 bases. CDR1 and CDR2 (germline): SGDLS, YYNGEE. The CDR3 runs 19 residues. Trimming at V came to 4 bases and at J to 3 bases, leaving 17 bases not matched to a gene.

J is TRBJ2-2 and V is TRBV5-4, with unresolved D. Germline V gene sequence: CDR1 SGHNT, CDR2 YYREEE (reference sequence). This CDR3 has 15 amino acids. The V and J ends lost 2 bases and 6 bases respectively, with 14 bases between them. The CDR3 reads CASSFGGESAGELFF. DNA of the CDR3: TGTGCCAGCAGCTTTGGCGGAGAGTCGGCCGGGGAGCTGTTTTTT.

The rearrangement links TRBV7-7 to TRBJ2-7; 10 nucleotides line up with TRBD2. Germline CDR1 and CDR2: SSHAT and FNYEAQ (reference sequence). This CDR3 is 15 amino acids long. V trimming: 1 base; J trimming: 3 bases; junction bases outside the gene matches: 3. The CDR3 is CASSLDPSGSYEQYF. CDR3 coding DNA: TGTGCCAGCAGCTTAGATCCTAGCGGGAGCTACGAGCAGTACTTC.

This clone is labeled medium-sized based on frequency. V gene TRBV10-3 combines with J gene TRBJ1-2; weak D call: TRBD1 (6 bases). The CDR3 sequence is 14 residues long. Germline CDR1 ENHRY, CDR2 SYGVKD. V was trimmed by 3 bases and J by 5 bases, leaving 13 bases between them. This chain's CDR3 is CAISEGGGEYGYTF. CDR3 sequence (DNA): TGTGCCATCAGTGAAGGGGGTGGGGAGTATGGCTACACCTTC.

J is TRBJ2-7 and V is TRBV30; 7 nucleotides match TRBD1. The CDR3 has 14 amino acids. The junction had 5 bases not matched to a gene; V was cut back by 2 bases and J by 1 base. Germline V gives CDR1 GTSNPN, CDR2 SVGIG (reference sequence). The CDR3 bases are TGTGCCTGGAGTTCGCCGACAGGGTCCTACGAGCAGTACTTC. Protein product: CAWSSPTGSYEQYF.

The chain carries TRBV18 and TRBJ1-1; tentatively, D is TRBD1 (5 bases). The CDR3 is 12 residues long. The V end lost 6 bases, the J end lost 3 bases, and 8 bases lay between the germline ends. The germline gives CDR1 KGHSH, CDR2 LQKENI. The CDR3 sequence is CASSLQDTEAFF. The DNA of the CDR3 is TGTGCCAGCTCCCTACAGGACACTGAAGCTTTCTTT.

A note on this clone: The sample has other DNA sequences that encode this CDR3 too. The V call is TRBV11-3, the J call TRBJ2-1; 10 bases agree with TRBD2. The V gene's germline CDR1 is SGHNT and CDR2 YENEEA. Losses at the gene ends were 6 bases for V and 4 bases for J; bases not matched to a gene: 3. The CDR3 has 14 amino acids. The CDR3 loop reads CASSSGLAYNEQFF. DNA of the CDR3: TGTGCCAGCAGTTCGGGACTAGCGTACAATGAGCAGTTCTTC.

The CDR3 spells CASSLVDGQGAYEQYF. The CDR3, as DNA: TGTGCCAGCAGTTTAGTCGACGGACAGGGCGCCTACGAGCAGTACTTC. The gene calls are TRBV28 and TRBJ2-7; TRBD1 aligns across 8 bases. V gave up 2 bases and J gave up 2 bases; unmatched junction bases: 8. CDR3 length: 16 amino acids. Germline lookup yields CDR1 MDHEN and CDR2 SYDVKM.

The chain recombines TRBV18 with TRBJ1-3; D is unresolved. CDR3 length equals 16 residues. V lost 3 bases to trimming and J lost 1 base, with 13 bases between them. Germline V gene data show CDR1 as KGHSH and CDR2 as LQKENI. The CDR3 region has the DNA TGTGCCAGCTCACCTAAGAGGGCAACTTCTGGAAACACCATATATTTT. Amino acids: CASSPKRATSGNTIYF.

The chain links TRBV7-2 to TRBJ2-7, with a tentative D call TRBD1 (5 bases). The CDR3 length is 15 residues. V gave up 1 base and J gave up 1 base, with 11 bases separating them. Germline V gene data show CDR1 as SGHTA and CDR2 as FQGNSA. In nucleotides, the CDR3 is TGTGCCAGCAGCTTAGATACAGACAGTTCCTACGAGCAGTACTTC. This gives the protein CASSLDTDSSYEQYF.

The chain is built from TRBV11-2 and TRBJ1-4; 7 nucleotides line up with TRBD1. Germline CDR1 and CDR2: SGHAT and FQNNGV. With 5 bases clipped from V and 5 bases from J, the junction kept 2 bases outside the gene matches. The CDR3 is 13 amino acids. The CDR3 loop is CASSKGQNEKLFF. The CDR3 region has the DNA TGTGCCAGCAGCAAGGGACAGAATGAAAAACTGTTTTTT.

The rearrangement links TRBV2 to TRBJ1-2; TRBD1 aligns across 9 bases. Unmatched junction bases numbered 7, after V lost 5 bases and J lost 6 bases. The CDR3 covers 14 residues. In germline, CDR1 is SNHLY, CDR2 FYNNEI. The CDR3 region is CASSLGQGQDGYTF. The CDR3 nucleotides are TGTGCCAGCAGTCTGGGACAGGGACAGGATGGCTACACCTTC.

The chain links TRBV5-3 to TRBJ1-1, with 7 nucleotides matching TRBD1. TRBV5-3 is filed as an ORF, its function uncertain. Unmatched junction bases numbered 17, after V lost 7 bases and J lost 5 bases. The length of the CDR3 is 16 residues. CDR3 region: CARAPGRGRRWTEAFF. The CDR3 DNA reads TGTGCCAGAGCCCCCGGGAGGGGGCGGAGATGGACTGAAGCTTTCTTT.

The V call is TRBV19, the J call TRBJ2-2; perhaps TRBD1 as D (5 bases). This CDR3 comprises 17 residues. Trimming took off 7 bases at V and 5 bases at J, with 23 bases between the two ends. CDR1 and CDR2 from the germline V gene are LNHDA and SQIVND (reference sequence). In DNA form, the CDR3 reads TGTGCCAGTACTACGACAGCATCCAAGTCAGATACCGGGGAGCTGTTTTTT. It is translated as CASTTTASKSDTGELFF.

The chain couples TRBV15 to TRBJ2-7; the D gene is possibly TRBD2 (7 bases). The V end lost 0 bases, the J end lost 1 base, and 13 bases lay between the germline ends. CDR3 length: 16 residues. Germline-derived CDR1 and CDR2 are LNHNV and YYDKDF (reference sequence). In DNA, the CDR3 is TGTGCCACCAGCAGAGATAGGCGGGGGCAGTCCTACGAGCAGTACTTC. Translating it yields CATSRDRRGQSYEQYF.

This sequence joins TRBV27 and TRBJ2-7; tentative D call: TRBD2 (5 bases). The V and J ends lost 0 bases and 2 bases respectively, with 5 bases between them. From germline, CDR1 is MNHEY and CDR2 SMNVEV (reference sequence). The CDR3 sequence is 13 residues long. This CDR3 is CASSLSGAYEQYF. CDR3 in DNA: TGTGCCAGCAGTTTATCGGGAGCCTACGAGCAGTACTTC.

The rearrangement links TRBV27 to TRBJ2-7; 10 bases agree with TRBD1. The CDR3 has 14 amino acids. V lost 5 bases and J lost 2; bases outside the gene matches: 3. Germline values: CDR1 MNHEY, CDR2 SMNVEV (reference sequence). The CDR3: CASSLGTGAYEQYF. CDR3 coding DNA: TGTGCCAGCAGTCTCGGGACAGGGGCCTACGAGCAGTACTTC.

The CDR3 is CASSPSGQVDPYSNQPQHF. The CDR3 DNA reads as TGTGCCAGCTCACCGTCGGGACAGGTCGACCCTTATAGCAATCAGCCCCAGCATTTT. The genes are TRBV18 and TRBJ1-5, with TRBD1 identical over 8 bases. Germline assignment: CDR1 KGHSH and CDR2 LQKENI. The junction had 13 bases not matched to a gene; V was cut back by 3 bases and J by 0 bases. The CDR3 spans 19 residues.

The chain uses TRBV11-2 and TRBJ2-1; 10 nucleotides match TRBD1. Germline loops: CDR1 SGHAT, CDR2 FQNNGV. Trimming at V came to 5 bases and at J to 8 bases, leaving 9 bases not matched to a gene. The CDR3 runs to 15 residues. In DNA form, the CDR3 reads TGTGCCAGCAGCCTGGGGACAGGGGACACAGATGAGCAGTTCTTC. Its protein is CASSLGTGDTDEQFF.

V is TRBV25-1 and J is TRBJ2-6; TRBD2 matches at 7 bases. The J segment lost 0 bases and the V segment lost 5 bases, leaving 4 bases of the junction unmatched. Germline V gene lookup returns CDR1 MGHDK and CDR2 SYGVNS. The CDR3 runs to 16 residues. CDR3 region: CASSPRGDSGANVLTF. The CDR3, as DNA: TGTGCCAGCAGTCCCCGGGGGGACTCTGGGGCCAACGTCCTGACTTTC.

CDR3 amino acids: CASSLQGILNEQYF. The CDR3 nucleotides are TGTGCCAGCAGCCTGCAGGGAATCCTTAACGAGCAGTACTTC. This chain connects TRBV11-2 to TRBJ2-7; possible D gene TRBD1, 5 bases. The CDR3 runs to 14 residues. Trimming left V 5 bases short and J 5 bases short, with 16 bases between. Germline V lookup: CDR1 SGHAT, CDR2 FQNNGV.

This chain joins TRBV5-1 and TRBJ2-1, with 14 bases lining up with TRBD2. Germline V CDR1 and CDR2: SGHRS, YFSETQ. The CDR3 spans 16 residues. Trimming cost V 3 bases and J 8 bases; bases outside gene matches: 7. The CDR3 DNA reads TGCGCCAGCAGCTCCGGGACTAGCGGGAGTCTCGATGAGCAGTTCTTC. Encoded protein: CASSSGTSGSLDEQFF.

The rearrangement links TRBV9 to TRBJ2-7; possibly TRBD2 for D (6 bases). This CDR3 is 14 amino acids long. CDR1 and CDR2 (germline): SGDLS, YYNGEE. Trimming took 1 base from V and 5 from J, leaving 13 bases between them. The CDR3 sequence is CASSVSPGRNEQYF. Written as DNA, the CDR3 is TGTGCCAGCAGCGTATCCCCGGGGAGGAACGAGCAGTACTTC.

This chain connects TRBV19 to TRBJ2-3; 12 bases are shared with TRBD2. Germline loops: CDR1 LNHDA, CDR2 SQIVND (reference sequence). The CDR3 extends over 16 amino acids. J gave up 5 bases and V 6 bases, and 9 bases lay outside the gene matches. The DNA of the CDR3 is TGTGCCAGTAGCCTGACTAGCGGGAGCAGAGGAGATACGCAGTATTTT. This gives the protein CASSLTSGSRGDTQYF.

V is TRBV7-2 and J is TRBJ1-1; possible D gene TRBD1, 5 bases. Germline V gene data show CDR1 as SGHTA and CDR2 as FQGNSA. The CDR3 runs 14 residues. With 6 bases removed from V and 7 bases from J, the gap between germline ends came to 18 bases. CDR3 DNA: TGTGCCAGCAGACCTCAGGGTGGGTCTGGTGAAGCTTTCTTT. As protein: CASRPQGGSGEAFF.